A selection of T cell receptor beta chains follows, all from one sample in a study of control samples from healthy donors and cancer patients. Repertoires were generated with immunoSEQ multiplex PCR, while TCRdb's copy carries only in-frame clones and drops some. The sample shows under 450,000 clones, around nine tenths of them seen only once. The sequencing sample was made of PBMCs. The source of these receptors is a man aged 35-49 years with head and neck cancer. Each CDR3 is given with its conserved first and last residue. A D gene is named only where the DNA matches it firmly. A clone size is listed for some rows: how often the clone was seen (once, few, many), or a class if it is expanded.

clone size,V gene,J gene,D gene,CDR3 DNA,CDR3 protein
NA,TRBV5-1,TRBJ2-7,TRBD2,TGCGCCAGCAGCTCCGGGACTAGCGGGAGCTCCTACGAGCAGTACTTC,CASSSGTSGSSYEQYF
once,TRBV6-2/TRBV6-3,TRBJ2-7,NA,TGTGCCAGCAGTTACGCAGTCTCCTACGAGCAGTACTTC,CASSYAVSYEQYF
few,TRBV29-1,TRBJ2-2,NA,TGCAGCGTGCCCCTATGGGGGGCGGGAGTCACCGGGGAGCTGTTTTTT,CSVPLWGAGVTGELFF
NA,TRBV2,TRBJ2-3,TRBD2,TGTGCCAGCAGCACTACCCGGACTAGCGGGATCACAGATACGCAGTATTTT,CASSTTRTSGITDTQYF
NA,TRBV28,TRBJ2-3,NA,TGTGCCAGCGGAGGGCGCGCCACCTTGACCACAGATACGCAGTATTTT,CASGGRATLTTDTQYF
NA,TRBV2,TRBJ2-3,NA,TGTGCCAGCACCCTAGGACGGGGAGGCACAGATACGCAGTATTTT,CASTLGRGGTDTQYF
NA,TRBV5-1,TRBJ2-2,NA,TGCGCCAGCAGCTCTAGGGTGGGGGACGGGGAGCTGTTTTTT,CASSSRVGDGELFF
NA,TRBV6-2/TRBV6-3,TRBJ2-1,NA,TGTGCCAGCAGTTACTGGGGGGGCCTAGGTGATGAGCAGTTCTTC,CASSYWGGLGDEQFF
NA,TRBV10-3,TRBJ1-4,NA,TGTGCCATCAGTGAGTCGAGGGCTGGGGAGGAAAAACTGTTTTTT,CAISESRAGEEKLFF
NA,TRBV15,TRBJ2-5,TRBD2,TGTGCCACCAGCAGAGCTACTAGCGGGGCGGAGACCCAGTACTTC,CATSRATSGAETQYF
NA,TRBV4-1,TRBJ2-7,TRBD2,TGCGCCAGCAGCGGACCGGGAGGGCAGTACTTC,CASSGPGGQYF
NA,TRBV7-2,TRBJ1-1,NA,TGTGCCAGCAGCTTAGCGGTGACTGAAGCTTTCTTT,CASSLAVTEAFF
NA,TRBV5-1,TRBJ1-2,TRBD1,TGCGCCAGCAGCTTCCGGGGACAGCTCGGGGATGGCTACACCTTC,CASSFRGQLGDGYTF
NA,TRBV4-3,TRBJ1-5,NA,TGCGCCAGCAGCCAGTACAGGGACAGCAATCAGCCCCAGCATTTT,CASSQYRDSNQPQHF
once,TRBV6-5,TRBJ2-6,NA,TGTGCCAGCAGGTACGACGGATACTCTGGGGCCAACGTCCTGACTTTC,CASRYDGYSGANVLTF
NA,TRBV29-1,TRBJ1-2,NA,TGCAGCGTTGAAGGGGACGGATACTATGGCTACACCTTC,CSVEGDGYYGYTF
few,TRBV7-3,TRBJ2-2,TRBD2,TGTGCCAGCAGCGCTGCGGGGGGCCCGAACACCGGGGAGCTGTTTTTT,CASSAAGGPNTGELFF
NA,TRBV4-1,TRBJ1-5,NA,TGCGCCAGCAGCCAAGCCGGATACGGTTATCAGCCCCAGCATTTT,CASSQAGYGYQPQHF
NA,TRBV6-2/TRBV6-3,TRBJ2-7,NA,TGTGCCAGCAGTACCGGCTCTGTGGATGAGCAGTACTTC,CASSTGSVDEQYF
few,TRBV11-1,TRBJ1-1,NA,TGTGCCAGCAGCTTATTCAGGAACACTGAAGCTTTCTTT,CASSLFRNTEAFF
NA,TRBV27,TRBJ2-1,NA,TGTGCCAGCAGTTTCGGTACTAGGGATGAGCAGTTCTTC,CASSFGTRDEQFF
NA,TRBV28,TRBJ2-5,TRBD2,TGTGCCAGCAGTTTCCACGTACCCTCCAGGCTAGCGGGGGGGCGTGGGACCCAGTACTTC,CASSFHVPSRLAGGRGTQYF
NA,TRBV19,TRBJ1-1,NA,TGTGCCAGTAGTATCGTCCACGGGGAACCTGAAGCTTTCTTT,CASSIVHGEPEAFF
NA,TRBV11-2,TRBJ1-2,TRBD1,TGTGCCAGCAGCTCCCGAACAGGGGTAGGGTATGGCTACACCTTC,CASSSRTGVGYGYTF